Each of the 5 T cell receptor beta chains below was sequenced from the same sample in a study of T cell responses to AZD1222 COVID-19 vaccine. Profiling relied on immunoSEQ multiplex PCR, and the TCRdb table lists in-frame clones only, not all of them. The data show approximately 150,000 clones, approximately 95% seen once. This specimen was peripheral blood, taken on day 0 of MenACWY control vaccination. The receptors shown here come from an adult in good health.

The rearrangement uses TRBV28 and TRBJ1-2, with D perhaps TRBD1 (6 bases). CDR3 length: 13 residues. In germline, CDR1 is MDHEN, CDR2 SYDVKM. Trimming removed 5 bases from V and 6 bases from J, with 13 bases in between. Here the CDR3 reads CASSINRVDGYTF. CDR3 nucleotide sequence: TGTGCCAGCAGTATAAACAGGGTAGATGGCTACACCTTC.

In regard to this clone: The conserved closing phenylalanine or tryptophan is absent in this CDR3, likely reflecting a read error. The DNA is omitted, as the CDR3 cannot be located on it reliably, and the CDR3 follows TCRdb's listing. The V and J genes are TRBV21-1 and TRBJ1-6; TRBD1 reflects the table's D call only, with no check against the DNA. TRBV21-1 is described as a pseudogene. The CDR3 is 9 amino acids long, termini counted. The CDR3 protein is CASSITPHP.

The chain is built from TRBV9 and TRBJ2-3; D is uncertain. The CDR3 length is 17 residues. V was trimmed by 3 bases and J by 2 bases, leaving 19 bases between them. The V gene's germline CDR1 is SGDLS and CDR2 YYNGEE. CDR3 bases: TGTGCCAGCAGCGAAGCCGCCCGTTTAAGGGTCACAGATACGCAGTATTTT. Protein: CASSEAARLRVTDTQYF.

This clone was seen only a few times. This chain joins TRBV11-3 and TRBJ2-7, with 10 bases that match TRBD1. Trimming at V came to 5 bases and at J to 4 bases, leaving 2 bases not matched to a gene. From germline, CDR1 is SGHNT and CDR2 YENEEA. The CDR3 loop spans 13 amino acids. The CDR3 sequence: CASSTGQGYEQYF. The CDR3 nucleotides are TGTGCCAGCAGCACGGGACAGGGGTACGAGCAGTACTTC.

This clone has more than one count but fewer than ten. V gene TRBV4-3 combines with J gene TRBJ1-1, with a tentative D call TRBD1 (5 bases). Germline CDR1 and CDR2: LGHNA and YSLEER. V dropped 1 base and J dropped 7 bases, with 13 bases sitting between them. The CDR3 is 14 residues long. This CDR3 is CASSQGTGTVEAFF. In DNA form, the CDR3 reads TGCGCCAGCAGCCAAGGCACCGGGACGGTTGAAGCTTTCTTT.